This T cell receptor (beta chain) was observed in a study of beta chain features in type 1 diabetes. The CDR3 sequence is 15 residues long. V lost 4 bases, J lost 0 bases, and 7 bases stayed unmatched. The germline gives CDR1 SGHRS, CDR2 YFSETQ. cDNA synthesis used the whole RNA isolate, giving expressed TCRB sequences. Profiled with immunoSEQ multiplex PCR; TCRdb holds only in-frame clones, not every one. Of 150,000 to 190,000 clones listed, around 8% are singletons. Sequenced: central memory CD4+ T cells from blood. The chain combines TRBV5-1 with TRBJ2-7; 7 nucleotides match TRBD1. The receptor comes from a man aged 18 to 29 in good health. The CDR3 reads CASSPWGQSSYEQYF. The CDR3 DNA reads TGCGCCAGCAGCCCTTGGGGACAGAGCTCCTACGAGCAGTACTTC.